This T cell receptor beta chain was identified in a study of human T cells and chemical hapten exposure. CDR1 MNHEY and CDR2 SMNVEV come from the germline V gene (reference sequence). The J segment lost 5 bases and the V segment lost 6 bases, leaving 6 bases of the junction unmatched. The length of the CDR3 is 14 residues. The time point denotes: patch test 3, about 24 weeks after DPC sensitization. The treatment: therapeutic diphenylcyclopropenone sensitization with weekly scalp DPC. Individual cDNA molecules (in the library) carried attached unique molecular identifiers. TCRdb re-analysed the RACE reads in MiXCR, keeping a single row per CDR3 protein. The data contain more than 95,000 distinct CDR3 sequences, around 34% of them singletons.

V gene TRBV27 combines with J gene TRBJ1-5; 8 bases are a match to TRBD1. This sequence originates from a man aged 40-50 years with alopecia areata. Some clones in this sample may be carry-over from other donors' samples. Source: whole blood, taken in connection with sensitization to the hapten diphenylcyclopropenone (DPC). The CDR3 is CASSPRQGHQPQHF. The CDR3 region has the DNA TGTGCCAGCAGCCCGCGACAGGGGCATCAGCCCCAGCATTTT.